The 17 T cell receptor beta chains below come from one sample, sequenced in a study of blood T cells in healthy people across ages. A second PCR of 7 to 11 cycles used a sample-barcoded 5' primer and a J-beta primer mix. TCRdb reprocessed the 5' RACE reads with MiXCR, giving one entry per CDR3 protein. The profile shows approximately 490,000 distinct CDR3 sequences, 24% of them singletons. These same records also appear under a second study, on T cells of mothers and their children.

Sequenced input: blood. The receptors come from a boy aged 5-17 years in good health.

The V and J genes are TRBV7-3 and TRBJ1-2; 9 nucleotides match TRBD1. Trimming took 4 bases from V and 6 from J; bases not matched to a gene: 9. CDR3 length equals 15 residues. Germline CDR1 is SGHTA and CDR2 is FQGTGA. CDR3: CASSSDGTGYHGYTF. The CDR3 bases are TGTGCCAGCAGCTCTGATGGGACAGGGTATCATGGCTACACCTTC.

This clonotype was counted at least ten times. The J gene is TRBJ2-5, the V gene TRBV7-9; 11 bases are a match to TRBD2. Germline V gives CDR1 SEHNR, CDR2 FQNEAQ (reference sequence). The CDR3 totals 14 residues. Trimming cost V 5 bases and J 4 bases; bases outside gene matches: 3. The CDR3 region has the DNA TGTGCCAGCAGCACCACTAGCGGGGGAGAGACCCAGTACTTC. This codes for CASSTTSGGETQYF.

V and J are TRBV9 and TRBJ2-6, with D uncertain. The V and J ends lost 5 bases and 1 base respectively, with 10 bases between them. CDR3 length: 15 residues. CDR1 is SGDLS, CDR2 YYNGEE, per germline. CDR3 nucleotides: TGTGCCAGCAGGGACGACCGTTCTGGGGCCAACGTCCTGACTTTC. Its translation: CASRDDRSGANVLTF. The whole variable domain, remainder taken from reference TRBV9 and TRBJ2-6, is DSGVTQTPKHLITATGQRVTLRCSPRSGDLSVYWYQQSLDQGLQFLIQYYNGEERAKGNILERFSAQQFPDLHSELNLSSLELGDSALYFCASRDDRSGANVLTFGAGSRLTVL.

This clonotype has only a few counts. The CDR3 bases are TGTGCCAGCAGCCCCGGGCTAGCGGGAGTATCTGAGCAGTTCTTC. Translated, it gives CASSPGLAGVSEQFF. The chain combines TRBV7-2 with TRBJ2-5; TRBD2 matches 10 bases. Judging by the DNA end, TRBJ2-1 fits better; the J call may be wrong. The germline CDR1 and CDR2 sequences are SGHTA and FQGNSA. The CDR3 runs to 15 residues.

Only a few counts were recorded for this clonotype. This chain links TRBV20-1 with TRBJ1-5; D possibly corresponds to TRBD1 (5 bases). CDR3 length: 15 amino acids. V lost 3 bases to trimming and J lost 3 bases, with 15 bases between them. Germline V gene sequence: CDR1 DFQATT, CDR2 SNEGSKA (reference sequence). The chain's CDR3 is CSASRDGSFNQPQHF. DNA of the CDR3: TGCAGTGCTAGCCGGGACGGATCCTTCAATCAGCCCCAGCATTTT.

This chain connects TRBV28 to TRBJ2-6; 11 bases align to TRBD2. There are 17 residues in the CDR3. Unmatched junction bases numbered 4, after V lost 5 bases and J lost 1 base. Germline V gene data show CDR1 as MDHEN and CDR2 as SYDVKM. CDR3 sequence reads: CASSKIAGGSGANVLTF. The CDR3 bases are TGTGCCAGCAGTAAGATAGCGGGAGGGTCTGGGGCCAACGTCCTGACTTTC.

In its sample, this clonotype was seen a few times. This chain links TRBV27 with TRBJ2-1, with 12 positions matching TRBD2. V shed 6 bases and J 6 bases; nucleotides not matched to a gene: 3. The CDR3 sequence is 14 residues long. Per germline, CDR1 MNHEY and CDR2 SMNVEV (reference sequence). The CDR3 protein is CASRGTSGSNEQFF. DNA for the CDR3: TGTGCCAGCAGGGGGACTAGCGGGTCCAATGAGCAGTTCTTC.

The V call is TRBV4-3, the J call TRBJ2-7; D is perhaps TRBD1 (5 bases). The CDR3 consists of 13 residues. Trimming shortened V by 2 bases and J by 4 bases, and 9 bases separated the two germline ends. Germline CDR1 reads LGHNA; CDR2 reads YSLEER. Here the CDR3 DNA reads TGCGCCAGCAGCCAACTAAAGGGGTACGAGCAGTACTTC. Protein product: CASSQLKGYEQYF.

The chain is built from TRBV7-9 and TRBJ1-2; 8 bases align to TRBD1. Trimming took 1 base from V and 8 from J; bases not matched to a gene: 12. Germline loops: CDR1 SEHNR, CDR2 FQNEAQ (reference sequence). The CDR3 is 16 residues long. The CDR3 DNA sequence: TGTGCCAGCAGCTTAGGGGACAGGAGCCATCTATCCGGCTACACCTTC. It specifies CASSLGDRSHLSGYTF. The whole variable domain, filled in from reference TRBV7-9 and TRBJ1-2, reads DTGVSQNPRHKITKRGQNVTFRCDPISEHNRLYWYRQTLGQGPEFLTYFQNEAQLEKSRLLSDRFSAERPKGSFSTLEIQRTEQGDSAMYLCASSLGDRSHLSGYTFGSGTRLTVV.

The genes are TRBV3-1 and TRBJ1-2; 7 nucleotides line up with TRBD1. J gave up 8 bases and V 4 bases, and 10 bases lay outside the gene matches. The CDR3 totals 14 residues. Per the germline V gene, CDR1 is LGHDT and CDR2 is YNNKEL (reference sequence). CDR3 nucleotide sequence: TGTGCCAGCAGCCCCATGGAGGGGGCTGCGGGCTACACCTTC. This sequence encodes CASSPMEGAAGYTF.

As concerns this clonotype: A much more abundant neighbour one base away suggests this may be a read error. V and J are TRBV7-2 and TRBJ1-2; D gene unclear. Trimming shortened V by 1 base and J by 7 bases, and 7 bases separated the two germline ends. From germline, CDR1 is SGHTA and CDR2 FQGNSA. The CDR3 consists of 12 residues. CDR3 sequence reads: CASSLVWGGYTF. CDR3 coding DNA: TGTGCCAGCAGCTTAGTTTGGGGTGGCTACACCTTC.

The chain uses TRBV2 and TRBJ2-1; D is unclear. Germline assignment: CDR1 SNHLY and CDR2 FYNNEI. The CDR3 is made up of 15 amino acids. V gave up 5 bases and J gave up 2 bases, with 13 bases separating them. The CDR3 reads CASSTPAIAYNEQFF. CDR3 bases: TGTGCCAGCAGTACGCCAGCGATCGCCTACAATGAGCAGTTCTTC.

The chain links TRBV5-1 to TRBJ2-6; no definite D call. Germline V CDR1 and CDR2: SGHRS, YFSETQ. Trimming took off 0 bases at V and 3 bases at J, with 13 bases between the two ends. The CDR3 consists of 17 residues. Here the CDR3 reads CASSLEADRLGANVLTF. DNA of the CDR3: TGCGCCAGCAGCTTGGAGGCAGACCGGCTTGGGGCCAACGTCCTGACTTTC. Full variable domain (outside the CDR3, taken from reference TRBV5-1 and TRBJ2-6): KAGVTQTPRYLIKTRGQQVTLSCSPISGHRSVSWYQQTPGQGLQFLFEYFSETQRNKGNFPGRFSGRQFSNSRSEMNVSTLELGDSALYLCASSLEADRLGANVLTFGAGSRLTVL.

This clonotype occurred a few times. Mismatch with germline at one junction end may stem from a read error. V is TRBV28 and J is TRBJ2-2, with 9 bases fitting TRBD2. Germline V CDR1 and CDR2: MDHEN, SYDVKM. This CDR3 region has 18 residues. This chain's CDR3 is CATSYLASGEANTGELFF. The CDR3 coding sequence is TGTGCCACCAGTTATCTCGCTAGCGGGGAGGCAAACACCGGGGAGCTGTTTTTT.

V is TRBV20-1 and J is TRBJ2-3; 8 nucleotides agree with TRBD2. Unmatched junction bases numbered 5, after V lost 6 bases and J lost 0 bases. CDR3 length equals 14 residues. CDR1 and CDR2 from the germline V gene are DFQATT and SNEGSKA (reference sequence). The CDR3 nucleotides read TGCAGTGCCAACGGGGGGGCTAGCACAGATACGCAGTATTTT. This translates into CSANGGASTDTQYF.

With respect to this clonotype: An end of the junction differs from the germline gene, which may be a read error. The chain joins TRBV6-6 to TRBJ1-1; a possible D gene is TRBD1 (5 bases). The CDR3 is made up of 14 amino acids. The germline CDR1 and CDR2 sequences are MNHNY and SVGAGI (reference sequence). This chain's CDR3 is CASSSTGENTEAFF. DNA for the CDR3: TGTGCCAGTAGTTCCACAGGCGAGAACACTGAAGCTTTCTTT.

The CDR3 is CSVVDSRHEQYF. The CDR3 DNA follows: TGCAGCGTTGTGGACAGCCGCCACGAGCAGTACTTC. The chain joins TRBV29-1 to TRBJ2-7; D perhaps matches TRBD1 (6 bases). The CDR3 is made up of 12 amino acids. V gave up 4 bases and J gave up 5 bases, with 12 bases separating them. CDR1 and CDR2 (germline): SQVTM, ANQGSEA.